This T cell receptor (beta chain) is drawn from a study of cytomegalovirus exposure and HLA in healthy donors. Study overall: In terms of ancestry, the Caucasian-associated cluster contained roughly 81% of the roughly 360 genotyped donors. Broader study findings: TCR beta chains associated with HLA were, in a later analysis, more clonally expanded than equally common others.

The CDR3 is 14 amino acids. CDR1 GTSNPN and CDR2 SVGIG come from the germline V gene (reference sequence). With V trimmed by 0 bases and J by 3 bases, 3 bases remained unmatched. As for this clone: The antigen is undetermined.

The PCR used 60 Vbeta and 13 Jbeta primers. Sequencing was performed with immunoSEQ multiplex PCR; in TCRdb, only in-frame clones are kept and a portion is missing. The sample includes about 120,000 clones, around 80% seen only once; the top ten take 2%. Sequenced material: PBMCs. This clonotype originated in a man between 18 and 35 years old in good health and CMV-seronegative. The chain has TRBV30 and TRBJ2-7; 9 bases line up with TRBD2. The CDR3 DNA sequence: TGTGCCTGGAGTGTACTAGCGGGCCACTACGAGCAGTACTTC. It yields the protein CAWSVLAGHYEQYF.